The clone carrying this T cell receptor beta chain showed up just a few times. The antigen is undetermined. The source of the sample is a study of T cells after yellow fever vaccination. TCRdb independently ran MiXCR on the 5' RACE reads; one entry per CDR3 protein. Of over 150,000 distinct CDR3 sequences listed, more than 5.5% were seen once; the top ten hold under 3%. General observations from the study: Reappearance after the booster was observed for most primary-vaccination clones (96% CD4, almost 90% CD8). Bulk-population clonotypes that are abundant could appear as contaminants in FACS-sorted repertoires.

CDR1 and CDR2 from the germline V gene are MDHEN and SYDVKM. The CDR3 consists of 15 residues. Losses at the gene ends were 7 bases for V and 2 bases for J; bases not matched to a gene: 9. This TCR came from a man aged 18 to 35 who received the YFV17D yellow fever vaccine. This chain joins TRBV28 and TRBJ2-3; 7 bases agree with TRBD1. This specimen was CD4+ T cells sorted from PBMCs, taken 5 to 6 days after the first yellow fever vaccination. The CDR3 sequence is CASKGFRGSTDTQYF. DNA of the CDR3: TGTGCCAGCAAGGGGTTCAGGGGGTCCACAGATACGCAGTATTTT.